This T cell receptor (beta chain) emerged from a study of control samples from healthy donors and cancer patients. Measured with immunoSEQ multiplex PCR; TCRdb has only the in-frame clones, and not every one. Among 120,000 or so clones listed, approximately 89% were seen once. Per germline, CDR1 MDHEN and CDR2 SYDVKM. The CDR3 has 14 residues. V shed 8 bases, J shed 2 bases, and the junction held 8 bases outside the gene matches. The chain employs TRBV28 and TRBJ1-1, with TRBD1 matching over 7 bases. This TCR was sampled from a man aged 55 to 70 in good health. The sequenced material came from blood. The CDR3 loop is CASRYRGINTEAFF. The CDR3 coding sequence is TGTGCCAGCCGATACAGGGGTATTAACACTGAAGCTTTCTTT.